The 13 T cell receptor beta chains presented below share a single source sample, sequenced in a study of T cells in narcolepsy. Sequencing was performed with immunoSEQ multiplex PCR; in TCRdb, only in-frame clones are kept and a portion is missing. The sample records around 32,000 clones, roughly four fifths being singletons. The sequenced sample consisted of CD45RA- memory CD4+ T cells from PBMCs. These receptors were obtained from a human donor with narcolepsy.

The rearrangement uses TRBV5-1 and TRBJ2-2; TRBD2 matches at 9 bases. The germline CDR1 and CDR2 sequences are SGHRS and YFSETQ. The J segment lost 6 bases and the V segment lost 0 bases, leaving 6 bases of the junction unmatched. The CDR3 covers 16 residues. CDR3 sequence reads: CASSLGGSGRAGELFF. CDR3 nucleotides: TGCGCCAGCAGCTTGGGTGGTAGCGGGAGAGCCGGGGAGCTGTTTTTT.

The rearrangement uses TRBV5-4 and TRBJ2-5; D remains ambiguous. Near its end, the DNA agrees better with TRBJ2-7, so the J call may be wrong. The CDR3 contains 13 residues. Looked up from germline, CDR1 is SGHNT and CDR2 is YYREEE (reference sequence). CDR3 in DNA: TGTGCCAGCAGCTTTGAGAGGTCCTACGAGCAGTACTTC. Protein product: CASSFERSYEQYF.

The chain combines TRBV5-1 with TRBJ1-6; D uncertain. V was pared by 0 bases and J by 4 bases, with 8 bases between. Germline CDR1 reads SGHRS; CDR2 reads YFSETQ. This CDR3 has 15 amino acids. CDR3 bases: TGCGCCAGCAGCTTGGACACCCCATATAATTCACCCCTCCACTTT. Its protein product is CASSLDTPYNSPLHF.

The chain links TRBV7-3 to TRBJ2-1; TRBD2 agrees at 11 bases. Germline V gene data show CDR1 as SGHTA and CDR2 as FQGTGA. The length of the CDR3 is 16 residues. J lost 4 bases, V lost 5 bases, and 7 bases had no gene match. This chain's CDR3 is CASSVNPSGGYNEQFF. CDR3 in DNA: TGTGCCAGCAGCGTAAACCCTAGCGGGGGGTACAATGAGCAGTTCTTC. Full variable domain (rest looked up from reference TRBV7-3 and TRBJ2-1): GAGVSQTPSNKVTEKGKYVELRCDPISGHTALYWYRQSLGQGPEFLIYFQGTGAADDSGLPNDRFFAVRPEGSVSTLKIQRTERGDSAVYLCASSVNPSGGYNEQFFGPGTRLTVL.

The CDR3 DNA reads TGTGCCAGCAGCAACCGGGACACTATCGGCTACACCTTC. Translation gives CASSNRDTIGYTF. The chain employs TRBV9 and TRBJ1-2; D may be TRBD1 (6 bases). This CDR3 has 13 amino acids. The germline V gene encodes CDR1 SGDLS and CDR2 YYNGEE. The V gene lost 4 bases and the J gene lost 8 bases, with 15 bases spanning the gap.

The chain joins TRBV5-6 to TRBJ1-2; D remains ambiguous. Germline V CDR1 and CDR2: SGHDT, YYEEEE. The CDR3 runs 15 residues. Trimming took off 5 bases at V and 0 bases at J, with 14 bases between the two ends. The CDR3: CASSPGSLANYGYTF. The CDR3 nucleotides are TGTGCCAGCAGTCCGGGCAGCCTAGCTAACTATGGCTACACCTTC.

The gene calls are TRBV5-4 and TRBJ2-7; TRBD2 might be the D (5 bases). V dropped 4 bases and J dropped 3 bases, with 5 bases sitting between them. This CDR3 region has 11 residues. CDR1 is SGHNT, CDR2 YYREEE, per germline (reference sequence). DNA for the CDR3: TGTGCCAGCAGCCGGGGCTACGAGCAGTACTTC. It is translated as CASSRGYEQYF.

This clone was seen only once. The chain employs TRBV5-4 and TRBJ2-7; TRBD2 aligns across 7 bases. This CDR3 contains 13 residues. The trim removed 3 bases at V and 2 bases at J, leaving 2 bases unmatched. Germline V gene sequence: CDR1 SGHNT, CDR2 YYREEE (reference sequence). The CDR3 DNA reads TGTGCCAGCAGCTCCCGGGGGGCCTACGAGCAGTACTTC. It specifies CASSSRGAYEQYF.

The J gene is TRBJ1-1, the V gene TRBV6-1; 9 bases line up with TRBD1. The V segment lost 5 bases and the J segment 4 bases; nucleotides outside the gene matches: 5. The germline V gene encodes CDR1 MNHNS and CDR2 SASEGT. The CDR3 runs 14 residues. This CDR3 is CASSWTGVGTEAFF. In nucleotides, the CDR3 is TGTGCCAGCAGTTGGACAGGGGTTGGCACTGAAGCTTTCTTT.

This chain uses TRBV6-6 with TRBJ1-1, with 7 bases aligning to TRBD1. This CDR3 spans 15 amino acids. Germline V CDR1 and CDR2: MNHNY, SVGAGI (reference sequence). With V trimmed by 7 bases and J by 5 bases, 13 bases remained unmatched. CDR3 sequence reads: CASTLGGATATEAFF. The DNA of the CDR3 is TGTGCCAGCACCTTAGGGGGCGCCACGGCTACTGAAGCTTTCTTT.

The rearrangement uses TRBV20-1 and TRBJ2-7, with unresolved D. The V end lost 3 bases, the J end lost 7 bases, and 10 bases lay between the germline ends. Germline CDR1 DFQATT, CDR2 SNEGSKA (reference sequence). This CDR3 comprises 11 residues. CDR3 nucleotide sequence: TGCAGTGCTAGCCCTTACCGAGAGCAGTACTTC. Translating gives CSASPYREQYF.

The genes are TRBV7-2 and TRBJ2-1; 14 bases match TRBD2. CDR3 length equals 18 residues. Trimming cost V 3 bases and J 7 bases; bases outside gene matches: 11. Germline-derived CDR1 and CDR2 are SGHTA and FQGNSA. CDR3 bases: TGTGCCAGCAGCTTGACGGGTACCGGGACTAGCGGGAGTAATGAGCAGTTCTTC. Translating gives CASSLTGTGTSGSNEQFF.

V and J are TRBV5-5 and TRBJ1-3, with a tentative D call TRBD1 (5 bases). Trimming took 2 bases from V and 1 from J, leaving 10 bases between them. Germline V gives CDR1 SGHKS, CDR2 YYEKEE (reference sequence). The CDR3 is made up of 15 amino acids. The CDR3 nucleotides read TGTGCCAGCAGCTTTTCAACAGGATCTGGAAACACCATATATTTT. It yields the protein CASSFSTGSGNTIYF.